This T cell receptor (beta chain) was profiled in a study of regulatory dendritic cells for organ transplantation. Study observations and caveats: The authors noted considerable between-person heterogeneity in alloreactive memory CD8+ cells. Memory CD8+ T cells were the most oligoclonal; naive cells were highly diverse.

This clone was observed a single time. What it recognizes is unknown. This CDR3 is 13 amino acids long. Unmatched junction bases numbered 9, after V lost 8 bases and J lost 5 bases. Germline-derived CDR1 and CDR2 are MNHNY and SVGAGI (reference sequence). Memory T cells were CD45RO+, naive were CD45RA+, sorted by FACS. Sequencing was performed with immunoSEQ multiplex PCR; in TCRdb, only in-frame clones are kept and a portion is missing. The data contain some 35,000 clones, 85% to 90% of them singletons. This TCR came from a human donor in good health. The chain has TRBV6-6 and TRBJ2-7; TRBD2 matches 7 bases. The specimen sequenced was naive CD4+ T cells from blood. The subset denotes: CD45RA+ naive T cells. CDR3 nucleotides: TGTGCCAGCGGCCGGGGAGGGTTTAACGAGCAGTACTTC. Protein product: CASGRGGFNEQYF.